This TCR beta chain was identified in a study of siplizumab effects on memory and regulatory T cells. Study outcomes and limitations: A mean of approximately 70% of mappable alloreactive CD4+ clones were Treg-derived with siplizumab, compared with 26.9% in controls. Of the alloreactive clones, only a minor fraction mapped to unstimulated subsets.

A remark on this clone: Its antigen is unidentified.

This table comes from immunoSEQ multiplex PCR, and its TCRdb copy is limited to in-frame clones, with some not included. The sample consists of about 100,000 clones, approximately 91% of them appearing once. The sequence derives from a human donor in good health. Sequenced material: CD4+ T cells sorted from blood.

CDR3 bases: TGTGCCAGCAGATGGGACTACGAGCAGTACTTC. This codes for CASRWDYEQYF. This chain joins TRBV2 and TRBJ2-7, with no clear D. The CDR3 has 11 amino acids. CDR1 and CDR2 from the germline V gene are SNHLY and FYNNEI. V was trimmed by 6 bases and J by 3 bases, leaving 6 bases between them.